This T cell receptor beta chain was captured by sequencing in a study of blood T cell repertoires in COVID-19. In the study overall: Collection of acute and convalescent COVID-19 samples took place in the United States, Italy and Spain. Nucleic acid was either cDNA or gDNA, and it came from T cells, B-cell-depleted T cells, or PBMCs.

Per the original methods: Amplification from reference gene primers served as the basis for estimated nucleated cell counts. The assay was immunoSEQ multiplex PCR, and TCRdb's table has in-frame clones only and misses some. V, J and clone size derive from that table, while D and trimming were established from the DNA sequence. The sample includes about 60,000 clones, around 75% of them seen just once. V was clipped by 4 bases and J by 1 base, with 18 bases between them. The CDR3 totals 17 residues. From germline, CDR1 is SGDLS and CDR2 YYNGEE. Sequences were obtained from peripheral blood. The chain links TRBV9 to TRBJ2-4; possibly TRBD1 for D (5 bases). The clonotype comes from a human donor in a cohort sampled during active COVID-19. The CDR3 sequence: CASSPFIQAGAKNIQYF. CDR3 nucleotide sequence: TGTGCCAGCAGCCCCTTCATACAGGCAGGGGCCAAAAACATTCAGTACTTC.